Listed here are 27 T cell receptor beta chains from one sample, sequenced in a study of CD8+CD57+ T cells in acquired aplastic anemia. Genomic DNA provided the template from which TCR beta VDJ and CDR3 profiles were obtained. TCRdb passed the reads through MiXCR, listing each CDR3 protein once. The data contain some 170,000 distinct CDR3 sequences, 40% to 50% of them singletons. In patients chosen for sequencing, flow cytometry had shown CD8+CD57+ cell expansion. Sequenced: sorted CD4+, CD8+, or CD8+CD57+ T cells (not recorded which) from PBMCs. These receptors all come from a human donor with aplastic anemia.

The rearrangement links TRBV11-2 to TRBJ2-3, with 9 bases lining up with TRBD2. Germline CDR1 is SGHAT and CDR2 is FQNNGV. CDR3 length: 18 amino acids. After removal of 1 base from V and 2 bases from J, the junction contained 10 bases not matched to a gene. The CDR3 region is CASSLVRLAGLHTDTQYF. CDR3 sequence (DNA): TGTGCCAGCAGCTTAGTTCGGCTAGCGGGGTTACACACAGATACGCAGTATTTT.

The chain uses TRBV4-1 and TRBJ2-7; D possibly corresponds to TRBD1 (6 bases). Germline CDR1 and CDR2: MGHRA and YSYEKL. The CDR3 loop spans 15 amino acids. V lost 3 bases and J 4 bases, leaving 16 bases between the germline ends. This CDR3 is CASSQTDSSKYEQYF. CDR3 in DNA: TGCGCCAGCAGCCAGACGGACAGCAGTAAATACGAGCAGTACTTC.

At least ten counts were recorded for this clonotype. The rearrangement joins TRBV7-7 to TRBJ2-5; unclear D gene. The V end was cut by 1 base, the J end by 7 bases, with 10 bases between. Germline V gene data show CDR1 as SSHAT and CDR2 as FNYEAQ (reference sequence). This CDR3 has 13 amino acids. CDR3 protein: CASSLEVLGTQYF. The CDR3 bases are TGTGCCAGCAGCTTAGAGGTGCTAGGGACCCAGTACTTC. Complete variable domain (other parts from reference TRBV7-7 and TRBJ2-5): GAGVSQSPRYKVTKRGQDVTLRCDPISSHATLYWYQQALGQGPEFLTYFNYEAQPDKSGLPSDRFSAERPEGSISTLTIQRTEQRDSAMYRCASSLEVLGTQYFGPGTRLLVL.

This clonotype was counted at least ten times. CDR3 residues: CSAHAGGGAVYWEQFF. The CDR3 DNA is TGCAGTGCCCACGCCGGGGGGGGGGCCGTTTATTGGGAGCAGTTCTTC. The chain carries TRBV20-1 and TRBJ2-1, with 8 nucleotides matching TRBD2. The CDR3 sequence is 16 residues long. Per germline, CDR1 DFQATT and CDR2 SNEGSKA (reference sequence). V lost 6 bases and J lost 10; bases outside the gene matches: 20.

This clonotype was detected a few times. This CDR3 reads CASSDPGLPYGYTF. CDR3 coding DNA: TGTGCCAGCAGTGATCCGGGACTGCCATATGGCTACACCTTC. The genes are TRBV25-1 and TRBJ1-2; perhaps TRBD1 as D (5 bases). There are 14 residues in the CDR3. V lost 3 bases to trimming and J lost 5 bases, with 13 bases between them. The germline V gene encodes CDR1 MGHDK and CDR2 SYGVNS.

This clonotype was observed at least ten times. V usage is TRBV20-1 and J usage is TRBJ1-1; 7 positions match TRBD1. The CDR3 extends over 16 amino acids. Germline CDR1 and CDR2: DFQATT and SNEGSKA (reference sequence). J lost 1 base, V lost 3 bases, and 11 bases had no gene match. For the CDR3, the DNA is TGCAGTGCTAGGCCCCACGCTGGGACAGCGAACACTGAAGCTTTCTTT. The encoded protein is CSARPHAGTANTEAFF.

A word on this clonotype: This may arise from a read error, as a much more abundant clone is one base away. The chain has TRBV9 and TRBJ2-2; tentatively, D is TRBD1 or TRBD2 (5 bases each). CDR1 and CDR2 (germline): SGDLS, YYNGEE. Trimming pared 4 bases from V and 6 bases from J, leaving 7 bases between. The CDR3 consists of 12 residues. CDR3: CASSRDAGELFF. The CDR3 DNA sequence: TGTGCCAGCAGCCGGGACGCCGGGGAGCTGTTTTTT.

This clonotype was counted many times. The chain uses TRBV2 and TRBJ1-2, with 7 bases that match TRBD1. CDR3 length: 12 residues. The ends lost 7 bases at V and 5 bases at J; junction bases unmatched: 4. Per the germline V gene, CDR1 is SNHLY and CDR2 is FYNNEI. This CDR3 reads CASKQGTYGYTF. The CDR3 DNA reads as TGTGCCAGCAAACAGGGGACATATGGCTACACCTTC. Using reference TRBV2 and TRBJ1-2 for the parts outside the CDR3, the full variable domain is EPEVTQTPSHQVTQMGQEVILRCVPISNHLYFYWYRQILGQKVEFLVSFYNNEISEKSEIFDDQFSVERPDGSNFTLKIRSTKLEDSAMYFCASKQGTYGYTFGSGTRLTVV.

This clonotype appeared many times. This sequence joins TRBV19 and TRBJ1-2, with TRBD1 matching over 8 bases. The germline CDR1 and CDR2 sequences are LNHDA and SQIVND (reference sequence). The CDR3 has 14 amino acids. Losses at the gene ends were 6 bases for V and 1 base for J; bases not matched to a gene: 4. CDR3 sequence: CASRDRVFNYGYTF. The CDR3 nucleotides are TGTGCCAGTAGGGACAGGGTCTTTAACTATGGCTACACCTTC.

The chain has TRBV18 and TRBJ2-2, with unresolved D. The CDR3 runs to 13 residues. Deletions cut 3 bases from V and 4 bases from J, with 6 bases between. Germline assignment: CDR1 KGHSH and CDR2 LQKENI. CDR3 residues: CASSPEFTGELFF. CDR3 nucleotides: TGTGCCAGCTCACCCGAGTTCACCGGGGAGCTGTTTTTT.

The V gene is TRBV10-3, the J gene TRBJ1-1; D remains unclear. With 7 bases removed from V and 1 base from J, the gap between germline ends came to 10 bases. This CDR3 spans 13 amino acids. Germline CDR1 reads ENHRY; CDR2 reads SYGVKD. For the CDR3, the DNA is TGTGCCATCACCCAAACAGAGAACACTGAAGCTTTCTTT. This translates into CAITQTENTEAFF.

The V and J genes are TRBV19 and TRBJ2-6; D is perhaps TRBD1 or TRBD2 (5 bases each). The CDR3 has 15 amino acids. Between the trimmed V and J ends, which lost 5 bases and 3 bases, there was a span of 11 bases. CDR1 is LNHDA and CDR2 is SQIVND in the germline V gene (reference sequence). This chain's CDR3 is CASSERGVGANVLTF. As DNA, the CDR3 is TGTGCCAGTAGTGAAAGAGGGGTTGGGGCCAACGTCCTGACTTTC. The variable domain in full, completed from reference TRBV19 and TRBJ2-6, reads DGGITQSPKYLFRKEGQNVTLSCEQNLNHDAMYWYRQDPGQGLRLIYYSQIVNDFQKGDIAEGYSVSREKKESFPLTVTSAQKNPTAFYLCASSERGVGANVLTFGAGSRLTVL.

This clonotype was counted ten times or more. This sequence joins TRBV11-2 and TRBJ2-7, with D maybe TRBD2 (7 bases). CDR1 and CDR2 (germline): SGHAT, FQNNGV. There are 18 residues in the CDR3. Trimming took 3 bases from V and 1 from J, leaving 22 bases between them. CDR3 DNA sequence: TGTGCCAGCAGCTTGGACACCCTTGCGCGGGGGCCGTCCTACGAGCAGTACTTC. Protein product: CASSLDTLARGPSYEQYF.

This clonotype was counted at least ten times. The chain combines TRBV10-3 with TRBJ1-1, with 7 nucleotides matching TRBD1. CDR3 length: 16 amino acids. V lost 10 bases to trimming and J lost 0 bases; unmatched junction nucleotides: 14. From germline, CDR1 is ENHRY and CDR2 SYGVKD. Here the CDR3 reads CATQTPRDRMNTEAFF. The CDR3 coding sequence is TGTGCCACCCAAACTCCCCGGGACAGAATGAACACTGAAGCTTTCTTT.

In DNA, the CDR3 is TGTGCCAGCAGTGATCTCGACACAGCCTATGGCTACACCTTC. Translating gives CASSDLDTAYGYTF. The genes are TRBV25-1 and TRBJ1-2; no clear D. This CDR3 region has 14 residues. V was shortened by 3 bases and J by 4 bases, with 12 bases between the two germline ends. CDR1 is MGHDK, CDR2 SYGVNS, per germline.

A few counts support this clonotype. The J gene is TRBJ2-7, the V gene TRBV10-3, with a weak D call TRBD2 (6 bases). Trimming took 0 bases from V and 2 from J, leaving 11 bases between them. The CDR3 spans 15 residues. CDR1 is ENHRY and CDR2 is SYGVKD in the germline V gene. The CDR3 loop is CAISESEEGPYEQYF. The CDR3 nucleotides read TGTGCCATCAGTGAGTCTGAGGAGGGTCCCTACGAGCAGTACTTC.

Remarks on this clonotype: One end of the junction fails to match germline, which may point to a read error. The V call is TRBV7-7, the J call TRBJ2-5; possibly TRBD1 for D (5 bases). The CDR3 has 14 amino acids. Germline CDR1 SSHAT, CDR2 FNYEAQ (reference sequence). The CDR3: CASSLEGVRETQYF. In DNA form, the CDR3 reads TGTGCTAGCAGCTTAGAAGGGGTACGAGAGACCCAGTACTTC.

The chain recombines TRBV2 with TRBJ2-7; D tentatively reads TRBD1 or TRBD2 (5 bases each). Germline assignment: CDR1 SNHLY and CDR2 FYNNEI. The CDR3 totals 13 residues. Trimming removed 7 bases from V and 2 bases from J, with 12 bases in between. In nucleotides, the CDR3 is TGTGCCAGCAAAAGGGACCGAGCCTACGAGCAGTACTTC. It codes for CASKRDRAYEQYF.

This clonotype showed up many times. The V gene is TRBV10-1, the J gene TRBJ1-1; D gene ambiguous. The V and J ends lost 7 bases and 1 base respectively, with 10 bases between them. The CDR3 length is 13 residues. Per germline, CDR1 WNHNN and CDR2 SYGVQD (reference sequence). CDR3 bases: TGCGCCAGCAATCGCCAAAGGAACACTGAAGCTTTCTTT. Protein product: CASNRQRNTEAFF.

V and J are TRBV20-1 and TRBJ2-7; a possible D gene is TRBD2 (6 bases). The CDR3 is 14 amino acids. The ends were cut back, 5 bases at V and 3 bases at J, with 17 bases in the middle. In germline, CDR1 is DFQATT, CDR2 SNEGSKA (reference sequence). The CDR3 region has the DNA TGCAGTGCTGAGGACTGGGGGGAAAACTACGAGCAGTACTTC. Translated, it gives CSAEDWGENYEQYF.

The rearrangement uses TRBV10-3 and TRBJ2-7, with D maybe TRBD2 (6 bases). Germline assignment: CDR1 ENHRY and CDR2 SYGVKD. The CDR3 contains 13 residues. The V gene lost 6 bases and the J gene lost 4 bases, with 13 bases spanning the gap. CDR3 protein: CAISAGSLYEQYF. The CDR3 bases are TGTGCCATCAGCGCGGGGTCCCTTTACGAGCAGTACTTC.

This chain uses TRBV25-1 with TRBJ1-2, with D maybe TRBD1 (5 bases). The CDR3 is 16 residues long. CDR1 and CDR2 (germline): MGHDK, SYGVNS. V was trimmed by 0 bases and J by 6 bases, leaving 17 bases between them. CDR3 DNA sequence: TGTGCCAGCAGTGAATATCCCCCGGGGCAGATCCATGGCTACACCTTC. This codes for CASSEYPPGQIHGYTF.

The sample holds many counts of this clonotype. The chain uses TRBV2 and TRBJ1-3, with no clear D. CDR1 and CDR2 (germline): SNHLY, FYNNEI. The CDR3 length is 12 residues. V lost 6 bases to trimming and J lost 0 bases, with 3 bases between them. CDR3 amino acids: CASRISGNTIYF. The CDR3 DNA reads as TGTGCCAGCAGGATCTCTGGAAACACCATATATTTT.

CDR3 sequence (DNA): TGCAGTGCGCTAAACGATGCTCAGCCCCAGCATTTT. Residues: CSALNDAQPQHF. The rearrangement links TRBV20-1 to TRBJ1-5; no firm D call. The V gene lost 6 bases and the J gene lost 6 bases, with 12 bases spanning the gap. The CDR3 loop spans 12 amino acids. CDR1 is DFQATT, CDR2 SNEGSKA, per germline (reference sequence).

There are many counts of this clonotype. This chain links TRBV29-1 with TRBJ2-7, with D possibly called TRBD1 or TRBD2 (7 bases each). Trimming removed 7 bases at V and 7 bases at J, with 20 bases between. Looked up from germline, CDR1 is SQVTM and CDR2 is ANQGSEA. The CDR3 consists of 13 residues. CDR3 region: CSAHQGGSGEQYF. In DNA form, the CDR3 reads TGCAGCGCTCACCAGGGGGGGTCTGGGGAGCAGTACTTC.

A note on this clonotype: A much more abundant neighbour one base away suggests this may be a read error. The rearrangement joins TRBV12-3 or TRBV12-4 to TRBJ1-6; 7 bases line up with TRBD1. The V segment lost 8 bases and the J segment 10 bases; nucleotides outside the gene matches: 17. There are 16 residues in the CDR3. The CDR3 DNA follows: TGTGCCAGCCCTACTCTCAGGGGGGAAAATTGCTCACCCCTCCACTTT. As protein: CASPTLRGENCSPLHF.

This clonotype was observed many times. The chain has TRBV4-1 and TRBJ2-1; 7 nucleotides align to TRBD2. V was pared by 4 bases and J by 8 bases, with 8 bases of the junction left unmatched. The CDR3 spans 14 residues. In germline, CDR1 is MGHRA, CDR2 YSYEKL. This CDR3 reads CASSPGRDFDEQFF. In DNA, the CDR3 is TGCGCCAGCAGCCCGGGGAGGGATTTCGATGAGCAGTTCTTC.